The 10 T cell receptor beta chains presented below share a single source sample, sequenced in a study of T cell repertoires in cytomegalovirus infection. These TCRs are of unknown antigen specificity. TCRdb used MiXCR to reprocess the reads, holding one entry per CDR3 protein. The table includes about 52,000 distinct CDR3 sequences, around 20% detected once. The starting material was CD8+ T cells from cultured PBMCs, obtained from culture after CMV antigen stimulation. These receptors were taken from a human donor in good health (CMV status not recorded). Some clones in this sample may be carry-over from other donors' samples.

This clonotype was detected a few times. The V and J genes are TRBV6-6 and TRBJ1-1; 9 bases are a match to TRBD1. CDR1 and CDR2 from the germline V gene are MNHNY and SVGAGI (reference sequence). The CDR3 totals 13 residues. V lost 8 bases to trimming and J lost 5 bases; unmatched junction nucleotides: 6. The CDR3 sequence: CASGDRVTTEAFF. The CDR3 region has the DNA TGTGCCAGCGGGGACAGGGTGACTACTGAAGCTTTCTTT.

The chain combines TRBV19 with TRBJ1-1; no definite D call. V gave up 7 bases and J gave up 1 base, with 16 bases separating them. This CDR3 has 15 amino acids. CDR1 and CDR2 (germline): LNHDA, SQIVND (reference sequence). This CDR3 is CASTPAGLANTEAFF. Written as DNA, the CDR3 is TGTGCCAGTACTCCAGCAGGACTGGCGAACACTGAAGCTTTCTTT.

The V and J genes are TRBV7-2 and TRBJ2-7; 9 bases align to TRBD1. This CDR3 has 15 amino acids. The germline V gene has CDR1 SGHTA and CDR2 FQGNSA. V shed 5 bases and J 6 bases; nucleotides not matched to a gene: 11. CDR3 residues: CASSRPRDRATEQYF. The CDR3 nucleotides read TGTGCCAGCAGCCGGCCCCGGGACAGGGCTACCGAGCAGTACTTC.

V is TRBV6-5 and J is TRBJ2-1, with 9 bases that match TRBD1. J lost 8 bases, V lost 6 bases, and 5 bases had no gene match. Germline V gives CDR1 MNHEY, CDR2 SVGAGI. This CDR3 is built from 13 residues. This CDR3 is CASSSDRGDEQFF. CDR3 DNA sequence: TGTGCCAGCAGCTCGGACAGGGGCGATGAGCAGTTCTTC.

The chain employs TRBV24-1 and TRBJ2-7, with 7 bases that match TRBD1. This CDR3 is 15 amino acids long. Germline loops: CDR1 KGHDR, CDR2 SFDVKD. The V and J ends lost 3 bases and 2 bases, in that order; junction bases with no gene match: 6. The chain's CDR3 is CATSDNRDSTYEQYF. The DNA for the CDR3 is TGTGCCACCAGTGATAACCGGGACAGCACCTACGAGCAGTACTTC.

This clonotype turned up a few times. This chain joins TRBV20-1 and TRBJ1-2; D not certain. V was shortened by 0 bases and J by 4 bases, with 12 bases between the two germline ends. This CDR3 is built from 14 residues. The germline V gene encodes CDR1 DFQATT and CDR2 SNEGSKA (reference sequence). The CDR3: CSARDLEIPYGYTF. CDR3 in DNA: TGCAGTGCTAGAGATCTAGAGATCCCCTATGGCTACACCTTC.

This clonotype was detected a few times. The chain uses TRBV27 and TRBJ1-5; D is unclear. CDR1 MNHEY and CDR2 SMNVEV come from the germline V gene (reference sequence). CDR3 length: 12 residues. V lost 8 bases and J lost 0, with 5 bases in between. The CDR3 here is CASRASNQPQHF. CDR3 sequence (DNA): TGTGCCAGCCGAGCTAGCAATCAGCCCCAGCATTTT.

This clonotype occurred a few times. This chain links TRBV10-3 with TRBJ2-7; the D is unclear. Germline lookup yields CDR1 ENHRY and CDR2 SYGVKD. Deletions cut 4 bases from V and 5 bases from J, with 9 bases between. There are 12 residues in the CDR3. CDR3 sequence reads: CAISGGRNEQYF. In DNA, the CDR3 is TGTGCCATCAGTGGGGGAAGGAACGAGCAGTACTTC.

This clonotype was seen a few times. V is TRBV7-8 and J is TRBJ2-5; tentatively, D is TRBD1 or TRBD2 (5 bases each). The V end lost 1 base, the J end lost 2 bases, and 20 bases lay between the germline ends. The V gene's germline CDR1 is SGHVS and CDR2 FQNEAQ. This CDR3 spans 18 amino acids. The CDR3 sequence: CASSLGFGLGELQETQYF. The CDR3 nucleotides read TGTGCCAGCAGCTTAGGGTTTGGATTAGGGGAGTTGCAAGAGACCCAGTACTTC. Based on the CDR3 plus reference TRBV7-8 and TRBJ2-5, the full variable domain is GAGVSQSPRYKVAKRGQDVALRCDPISGHVSLFWYQQALGQGPEFLTYFQNEAQLDKSGLPSDRFFAERPEGSVSTLKIQRTQQEDSAVYLCASSLGFGLGELQETQYFGPGTRLLVL.

The genes are TRBV7-9 and TRBJ1-4, with D unresolved. Per the germline V gene, CDR1 is SEHNR and CDR2 is FQNEAQ (reference sequence). The CDR3 loop spans 14 amino acids. V lost 5 bases to trimming and J lost 5 bases, with 12 bases between them. In nucleotides, the CDR3 is TGTGCCAGCAGCCCACCGCACGGAAATGAAAAACTGTTTTTT. It is translated as CASSPPHGNEKLFF.